This T cell receptor (beta chain) was identified in a study of blood T cell repertoires in COVID-19. The length of the CDR3 is 16 residues. Between the trimmed V and J ends, which lost 4 bases and 1 base, there was a span of 14 bases. CDR1 and CDR2 (germline): LGHNA, YSLEER. In regard to this clone: This specimen includes other DNA sequences encoding the same CDR3.

Those who participated ranged in age from roughly 18 to 90 years and resided in under 25 US areas. Membership in each cohort depended on participant-reported clinical history. Per the original data handling: Quantification of nucleated cells was approximated via reference gene primer amplification. Sequencing used immunoSEQ multiplex PCR; TCRdb keeps in-frame clones, though not all of them. From that table come the V and J calls and clone size; the DNA was used to work out D and trimming. Of approximately 450,000 clones listed, about 85% are singletons. The clonotype comes from a woman aged 18-29 years with acute COVID-19. The material sequenced was PBMCs or T cells enriched from blood (not recorded which). The chain joins TRBV4-3 to TRBJ2-1; D may be TRBD1 (6 bases). CDR3 loop: CASSPGQGFSYNEQFF. CDR3 nucleotides: TGCGCCAGCAGCCCCGGGCAGGGGTTTTCCTACAATGAGCAGTTCTTC.